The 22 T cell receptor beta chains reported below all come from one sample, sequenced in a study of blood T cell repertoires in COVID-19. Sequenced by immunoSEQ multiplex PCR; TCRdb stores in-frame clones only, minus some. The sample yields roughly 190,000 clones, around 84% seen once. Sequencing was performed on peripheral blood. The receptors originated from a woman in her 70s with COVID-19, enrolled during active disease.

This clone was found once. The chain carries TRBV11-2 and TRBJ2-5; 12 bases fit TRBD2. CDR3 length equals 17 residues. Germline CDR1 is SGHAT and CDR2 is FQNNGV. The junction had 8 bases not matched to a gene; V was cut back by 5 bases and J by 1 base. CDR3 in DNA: TGTGCCAGCAGCATATCCGGACTAGCGGGATTCCAAGAGACCCAGTACTTC. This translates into CASSISGLAGFQETQYF. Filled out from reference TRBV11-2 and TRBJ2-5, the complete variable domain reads EAGVAQSPRYKIIEKRQSVAFWCNPISGHATLYWYQQILGQGPKLLIQFQNNGVVDDSQLPKDRFSAERLKGVDSTLKIQPAKLEDSAVYLCASSISGLAGFQETQYFGPGTRLLVL.

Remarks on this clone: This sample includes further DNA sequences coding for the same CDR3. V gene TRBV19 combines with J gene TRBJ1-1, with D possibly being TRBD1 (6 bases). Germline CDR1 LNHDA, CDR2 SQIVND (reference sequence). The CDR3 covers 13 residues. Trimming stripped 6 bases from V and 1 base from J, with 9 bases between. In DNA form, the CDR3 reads TGTGCCAGTAGGGACAGACCGAACACTGAAGCTTTCTTT. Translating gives CASRDRPNTEAFF. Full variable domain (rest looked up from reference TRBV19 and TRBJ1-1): DGGITQSPKYLFRKEGQNVTLSCEQNLNHDAMYWYRQDPGQGLRLIYYSQIVNDFQKGDIAEGYSVSREKKESFPLTVTSAQKNPTAFYLCASRDRPNTEAFFGQGTRLTVV.

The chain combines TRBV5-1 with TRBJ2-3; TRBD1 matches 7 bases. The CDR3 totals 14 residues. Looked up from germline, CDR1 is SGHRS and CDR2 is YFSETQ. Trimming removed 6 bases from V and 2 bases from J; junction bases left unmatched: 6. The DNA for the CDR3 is TGCGCCAGCAAGCCGGGACAGCCCACAGATACGCAGTATTTT. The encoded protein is CASKPGQPTDTQYF.

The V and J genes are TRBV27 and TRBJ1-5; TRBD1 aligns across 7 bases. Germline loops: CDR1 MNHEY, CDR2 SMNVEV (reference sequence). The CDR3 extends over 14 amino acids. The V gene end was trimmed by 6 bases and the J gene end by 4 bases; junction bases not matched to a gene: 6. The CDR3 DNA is TGTGCCAGCAGGGTGACAGGGAGGAATCAGCCCCAGCATTTT. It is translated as CASRVTGRNQPQHF.

The CDR3 loop is CASSLGGSDTQYF. As DNA, the CDR3 is TGTGCCAGCAGCTTAGGAGGGTCAGATACGCAGTATTTT. This chain uses TRBV7-2 with TRBJ2-3, with a weak D call TRBD2 (5 bases). Germline V gene data show CDR1 as SGHTA and CDR2 as FQGNSA. This CDR3 region has 13 residues. V lost 1 base, J lost 4 bases, and 6 bases lay in between.

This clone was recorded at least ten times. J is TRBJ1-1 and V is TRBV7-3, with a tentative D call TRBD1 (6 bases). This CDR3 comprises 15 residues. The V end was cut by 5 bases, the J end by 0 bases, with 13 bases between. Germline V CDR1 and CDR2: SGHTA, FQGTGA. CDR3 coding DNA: TGTGCCAGCAGCGCTCAGGGGACCTTGAACACTGAAGCTTTCTTT. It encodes CASSAQGTLNTEAFF.

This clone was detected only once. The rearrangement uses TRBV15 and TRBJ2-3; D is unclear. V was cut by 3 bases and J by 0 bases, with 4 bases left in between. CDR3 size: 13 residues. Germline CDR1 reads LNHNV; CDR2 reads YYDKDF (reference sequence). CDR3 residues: CATSSLSTDTQYF. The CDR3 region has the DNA TGTGCCACCAGCAGCTTGAGCACAGATACGCAGTATTTT. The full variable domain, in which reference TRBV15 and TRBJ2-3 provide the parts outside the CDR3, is DAMVIQNPRYQVTQFGKPVTLSCSQTLNHNVMYWYQQKSSQAPKLLFHYYDKDFNNEADTPDNFQSRRPNTSFCFLDIRSPGLGDTAMYLCATSSLSTDTQYFGPGTRLTVL.

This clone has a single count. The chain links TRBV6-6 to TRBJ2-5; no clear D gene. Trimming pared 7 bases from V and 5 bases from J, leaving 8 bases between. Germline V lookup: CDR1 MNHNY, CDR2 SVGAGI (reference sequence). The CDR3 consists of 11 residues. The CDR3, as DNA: TGTGCCAGCACCTCCCTCGAGACCCAGTACTTC. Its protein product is CASTSLETQYF.

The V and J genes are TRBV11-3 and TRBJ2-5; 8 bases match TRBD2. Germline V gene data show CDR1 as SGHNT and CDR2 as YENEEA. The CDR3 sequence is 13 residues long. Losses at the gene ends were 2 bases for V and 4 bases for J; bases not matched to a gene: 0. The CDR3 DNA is TGTGCCAGCAGCTTAAGCGGGGGAGAGACCCAGTACTTC. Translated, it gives CASSLSGGETQYF.

The CDR3 loop is CASAVSQNSNQPQHF. The CDR3 coding sequence is TGTGCCAGCGCAGTCAGTCAGAATAGCAATCAGCCCCAGCATTTT. The chain joins TRBV18 to TRBJ1-5, with D unclear. The CDR3 is 15 residues long. V lost 8 bases and J lost 0, with 14 bases in between. CDR1 is KGHSH and CDR2 is LQKENI in the germline V gene.

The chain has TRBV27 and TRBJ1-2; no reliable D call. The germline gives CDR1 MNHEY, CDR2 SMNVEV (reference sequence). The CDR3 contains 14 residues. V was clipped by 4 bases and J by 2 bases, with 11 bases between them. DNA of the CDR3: TGTGCCAGCAGTTATAACGCAGGAAACTATGGCTACACCTTC. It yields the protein CASSYNAGNYGYTF.

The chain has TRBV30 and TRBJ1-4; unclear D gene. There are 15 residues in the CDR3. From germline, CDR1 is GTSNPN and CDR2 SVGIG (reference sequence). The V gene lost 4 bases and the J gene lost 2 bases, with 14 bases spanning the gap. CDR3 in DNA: TGTGCCTGGAATCCGGGAAGGACTACTAATGAAAAACTGTTTTTT. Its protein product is CAWNPGRTTNEKLFF.

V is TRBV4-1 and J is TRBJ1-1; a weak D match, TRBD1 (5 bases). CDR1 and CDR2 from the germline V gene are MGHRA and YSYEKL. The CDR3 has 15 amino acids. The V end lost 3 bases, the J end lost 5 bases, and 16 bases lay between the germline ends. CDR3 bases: TGCGCCAGCAGCCACGCGACAGACTTGGGGACTGAAGCTTTCTTT. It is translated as CASSHATDLGTEAFF.

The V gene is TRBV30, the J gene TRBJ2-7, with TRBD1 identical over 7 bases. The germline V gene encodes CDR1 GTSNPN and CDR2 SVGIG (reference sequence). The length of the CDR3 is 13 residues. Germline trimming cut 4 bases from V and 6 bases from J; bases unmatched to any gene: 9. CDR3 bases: TGTGCCTGGAATCGACAGGGTCTCGGCGAGCAGTACTTC. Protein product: CAWNRQGLGEQYF.

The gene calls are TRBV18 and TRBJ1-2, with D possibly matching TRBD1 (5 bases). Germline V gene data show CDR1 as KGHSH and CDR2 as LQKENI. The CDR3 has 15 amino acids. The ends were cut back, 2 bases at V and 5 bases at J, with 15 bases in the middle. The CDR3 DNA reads TGTGCCAGCTCACCAAGTCAGACAGTCAAGTATGGCTACACCTTC. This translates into CASSPSQTVKYGYTF.

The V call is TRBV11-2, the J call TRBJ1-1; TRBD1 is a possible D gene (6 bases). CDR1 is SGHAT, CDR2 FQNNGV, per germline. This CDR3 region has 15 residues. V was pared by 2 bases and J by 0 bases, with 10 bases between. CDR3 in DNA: TGTGCCAGCAGCTTACAAAACAGGGTGAACACTGAAGCTTTCTTT. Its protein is CASSLQNRVNTEAFF. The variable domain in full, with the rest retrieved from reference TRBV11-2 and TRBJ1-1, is EAGVAQSPRYKIIEKRQSVAFWCNPISGHATLYWYQQILGQGPKLLIQFQNNGVVDDSQLPKDRFSAERLKGVDSTLKIQPAKLEDSAVYLCASSLQNRVNTEAFFGQGTRLTVV.

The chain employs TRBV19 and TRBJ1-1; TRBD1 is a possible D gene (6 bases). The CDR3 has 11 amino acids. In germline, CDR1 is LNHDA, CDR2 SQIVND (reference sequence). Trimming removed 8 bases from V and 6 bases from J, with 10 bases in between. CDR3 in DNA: TGTGCCAGTTCCCCAGGGGCTGAAGCTTTCTTT. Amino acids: CASSPGAEAFF. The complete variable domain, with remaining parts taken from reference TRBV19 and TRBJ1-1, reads DGGITQSPKYLFRKEGQNVTLSCEQNLNHDAMYWYRQDPGQGLRLIYYSQIVNDFQKGDIAEGYSVSREKKESFPLTVTSAQKNPTAFYLCASSPGAEAFFGQGTRLTVV.

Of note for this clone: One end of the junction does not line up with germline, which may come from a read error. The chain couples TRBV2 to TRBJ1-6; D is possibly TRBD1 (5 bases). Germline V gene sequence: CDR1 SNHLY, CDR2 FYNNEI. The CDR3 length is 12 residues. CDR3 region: CASRTDDSPFHF. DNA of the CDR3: TGTGCCAGCAGGACAGACGATTCACCCTTCCACTTT. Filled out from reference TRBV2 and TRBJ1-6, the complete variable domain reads EPEVTQTPSHQVTQMGQEVILRCVPISNHLYFYWYRQILGQKVEFLVSFYNNEISEKSEIFDDQFSVERPDGSNFTLKIRSTKLEDSAMYFCASRTDDSPFHFGNGTRLTVT.

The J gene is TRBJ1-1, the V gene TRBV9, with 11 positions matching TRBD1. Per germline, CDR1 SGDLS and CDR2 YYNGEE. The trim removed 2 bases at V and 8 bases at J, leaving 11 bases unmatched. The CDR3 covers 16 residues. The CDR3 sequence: CASSVTSGTGGSEAFF. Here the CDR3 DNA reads TGTGCCAGCAGCGTTACATCCGGGACAGGGGGATCCGAAGCTTTCTTT.

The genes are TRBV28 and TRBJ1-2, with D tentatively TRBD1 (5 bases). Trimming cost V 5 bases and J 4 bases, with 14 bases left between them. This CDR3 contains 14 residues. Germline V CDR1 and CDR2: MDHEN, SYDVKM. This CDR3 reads CASSELIRVYGYTF. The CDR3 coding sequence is TGTGCCAGCAGTGAACTCATCAGGGTCTATGGCTACACCTTC.

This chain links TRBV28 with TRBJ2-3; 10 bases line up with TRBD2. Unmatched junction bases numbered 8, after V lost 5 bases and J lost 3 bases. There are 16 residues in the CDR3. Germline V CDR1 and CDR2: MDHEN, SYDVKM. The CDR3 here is CASSLASGSQTDTQYF. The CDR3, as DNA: TGTGCCAGCAGTCTCGCTAGCGGGAGTCAGACAGATACGCAGTATTTT.

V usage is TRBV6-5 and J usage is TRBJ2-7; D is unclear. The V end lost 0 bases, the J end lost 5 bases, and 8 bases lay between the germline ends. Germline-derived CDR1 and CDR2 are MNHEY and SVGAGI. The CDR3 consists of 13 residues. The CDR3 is CASSYSIAHEQYF. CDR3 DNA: TGTGCCAGCAGTTACTCGATTGCGCACGAGCAGTACTTC.